The sequence of this T cell receptor beta chain was determined in a study of monozygotic twins with inflammatory bowel disease. Each TCR library consumed about 3,700 ng of total RNA. TCRdb re-called the 5' RACE reads and gives one entry per CDR3 protein, without DNA. The table lists 440,000 or so distinct CDR3 sequences. The CDR3 covers 15 residues. Germline lookup yields CDR1 ENHRY and CDR2 SYGVKD. The sequence was collected from a human donor with ulcerative colitis or Crohn's disease, or a healthy co-twin of an affected twin (not recorded which). The chain employs TRBV10-3 and TRBJ2-7; TCRdb's D call of TRBD2 is untestable without DNA. The sequencing input was blood. This CDR3 reads CAISEYGTGSYEQYF.